One T cell receptor beta chain is described in this entry. The antigen remains unidentified. The record originates from a study of T cell responses to AZD1222 COVID-19 vaccine. Study-wide results and caveats: Once two AZD1222 doses were given, Spike-specific TCR breadth and depth went up. Repertoires were sampled only after the peak T cell response.

The CDR3 totals 12 residues. The table came from immunoSEQ multiplex PCR; TCRdb's copy has only in-frame clones and leaves some out. Found here are about 150,000 clones, about 88% of them singletons; the top ten hold 18%. This sequence was found in an adult in good health. The sample in question was peripheral blood, obtained on day 0 of AZD1222 vaccination. The chain is built from TRBV12-2 and TRBJ2-3; the table's D gene call, TRBD2, was not cross checked with the DNA. TRBV12-2 is labeled a pseudogene. Here the CDR3 reads CASRFFTDTQYF. The DNA of the CDR3 is TGTGCAAGTCGCTTCTTCACAGATACGCAGTATTTT.